The 26 T cell receptor beta chains in this list originate from one sample, sequenced in a study of CD8+ T cells in alopecia areata. As the sequencing template, cDNA was produced by extracting RNA and reverse transcribing it. Clones were sequenced by immunoSEQ multiplex PCR, and TCRdb holds only the in-frame ones, with some missing. The sample has 85,000 to 110,000 clones, 80% to 90% seen once. Treatment defined: oral pan-JAK inhibitor, 5-10 mg twice daily. This sample comprised CD8+ T cells sorted from blood, obtained at approximately week 34, from a patient treated with tofacitinib. These receptors originate from a human donor with alopecia areata.

V usage is TRBV27 and J usage is TRBJ2-5; D is perhaps TRBD2 (5 bases). The V end lost 5 bases, the J end lost 1 base, and 11 bases lay between the germline ends. Germline values: CDR1 MNHEY, CDR2 SMNVEV (reference sequence). This CDR3 region has 14 residues. For the CDR3, the DNA is TGTGCCAGCAGTCGAGCCGGGATCCAAGAGACCCAGTACTTC. Translated: CASSRAGIQETQYF.

The chain couples TRBV4-2 to TRBJ1-1, with D hard to call. The length of the CDR3 is 13 residues. Per germline, CDR1 LGHNA and CDR2 YNFKEQ. V lost 3 bases to trimming and J lost 4 bases, with 9 bases between them. CDR3 region: CASSQTFSTEAFF. The CDR3 DNA reads as TGTGCCAGCAGCCAGACCTTTTCCACTGAAGCTTTCTTT.

The chain has TRBV5-1 and TRBJ2-3; tentative D call: TRBD1 (7 bases). Trimming pared 0 bases from V and 3 bases from J, leaving 14 bases between. This CDR3 comprises 16 residues. Germline lookup yields CDR1 SGHRS and CDR2 YFSETQ. The CDR3 is CASSLAQGGWTDTQYF. The CDR3 DNA reads TGCGCCAGCAGCTTGGCGCAGGGGGGATGGACAGATACGCAGTATTTT.

The chain is built from TRBV7-9 and TRBJ2-2, with D unresolved. CDR1 SEHNR and CDR2 FQNEAQ come from the germline V gene (reference sequence). Trimming took off 1 base at V and 1 base at J, with 7 bases between the two ends. The CDR3 runs to 15 residues. The CDR3 sequence is CASSLVSLNTGELFF. Here the CDR3 DNA reads TGTGCCAGCAGCTTAGTATCGCTGAACACCGGGGAGCTGTTTTTT.

This chain links TRBV15 with TRBJ2-7; D not certain. This CDR3 has 12 residues. CDR1 is LNHNV, CDR2 YYDKDF, per germline (reference sequence). V was clipped by 0 bases and J by 9 bases, with 9 bases between them. The CDR3 region is CATSREGRTQYF. CDR3 in DNA: TGTGCCACCAGCAGAGAAGGACGGACGCAGTACTTC.

The chain carries TRBV5-4 and TRBJ1-6; 7 nucleotides line up with TRBD1. The V and J ends lost 7 bases and 5 bases, in that order; junction bases with no gene match: 6. The CDR3 totals 14 residues. CDR1 is SGHNT, CDR2 YYREEE, per germline (reference sequence). CDR3 amino acids: CASRTTGDNSPLHF. Here the CDR3 DNA reads TGTGCCAGCCGAACTACAGGGGATAATTCACCCCTCCACTTT.

The chain has TRBV2 and TRBJ1-4; 8 bases agree with TRBD1. Germline-derived CDR1 and CDR2 are SNHLY and FYNNEI. V was clipped by 4 bases and J by 3 bases; unmatched bases: 4. The CDR3 is made up of 15 amino acids. CDR3 in amino acids: CASSGTGSANEKLFF. The CDR3 DNA follows: TGTGCCAGCAGTGGGACAGGGTCAGCTAATGAAAAACTGTTTTTT.

The rearrangement joins TRBV29-1 to TRBJ2-1; 8 positions agree with TRBD1. The CDR3 length is 13 residues. Germline trimming cut 5 bases from V and 7 bases from J; bases unmatched to any gene: 7. Per the germline V gene, CDR1 is SQVTM and CDR2 is ANQGSEA. CDR3: CSVWTGMGNEQFF. The CDR3 bases are TGCAGCGTTTGGACAGGGATGGGGAATGAGCAGTTCTTC.

V and J are TRBV15 and TRBJ2-7; no definite D call. CDR1 is LNHNV, CDR2 YYDKDF, per germline (reference sequence). The CDR3 totals 10 residues. For the CDR3, the DNA is TGTGCACTGAGAGACTACGAGCAGTACTTC. The encoded protein is CALRDYEQYF.

The V call is TRBV5-6, the J call TRBJ2-7, with a tentative D call TRBD2 (5 bases). The CDR3 contains 12 residues. The germline V gene encodes CDR1 SGHDT and CDR2 YYEEEE. V lost 7 bases and J 2 bases, leaving 10 bases between the germline ends. The CDR3 nucleotides are TGTGCCAGCCGAGGGTCCGCCTACGAGCAGTACTTC. Translating gives CASRGSAYEQYF.

The chain combines TRBV5-4 with TRBJ2-7, with 7 bases identical to TRBD2. J lost 7 bases, V lost 5 bases, and 12 bases had no gene match. This CDR3 spans 14 amino acids. The V gene's germline CDR1 is SGHNT and CDR2 YYREEE (reference sequence). CDR3 loop: CASRTWGGTTEQYF. CDR3 bases: TGTGCCAGCAGGACATGGGGGGGTACTACGGAGCAGTACTTC.

This chain links TRBV7-9 with TRBJ2-1; D gene ambiguous. The germline V gene encodes CDR1 SEHNR and CDR2 FQNEAQ (reference sequence). The germline V and J ends were trimmed by 5 bases and 4 bases, with 3 bases remaining between them. This CDR3 has 11 amino acids. The chain's CDR3 is CASSVYNEQFF. DNA of the CDR3: TGTGCCAGCAGCGTTTACAATGAGCAGTTCTTC.

The CDR3 protein is CARIRNREETQYF. The CDR3 nucleotides are TGTGCCAGGATTCGGAATCGGGAAGAGACCCAGTACTTC. The genes are TRBV27 and TRBJ2-5; D remains ambiguous. Trimming took off 9 bases at V and 3 bases at J, with 14 bases between the two ends. Germline lookup yields CDR1 MNHEY and CDR2 SMNVEV (reference sequence). This CDR3 is built from 13 residues.

The V and J genes are TRBV7-9 and TRBJ1-4, with D perhaps TRBD1 (6 bases). CDR1 and CDR2 (germline): SEHNR, FQNEAQ (reference sequence). Trimming removed 3 bases at V and 6 bases at J, with 20 bases between. This CDR3 contains 17 residues. In DNA form, the CDR3 reads TGTGCCAGCAGCTTGAACCACGGGACACCAGATTATGAAAAACTGTTTTTT. Translation gives CASSLNHGTPDYEKLFF.

The rearrangement uses TRBV7-2 and TRBJ2-5, with TRBD1 matching over 8 bases. CDR1 is SGHTA and CDR2 is FQGNSA in the germline V gene. V lost 4 bases and J lost 2; bases outside the gene matches: 6. This CDR3 spans 15 amino acids. The CDR3, as DNA: TGTGCCAGCAGCTCGACGTGGACAGGGCAAGAGACCCAGTACTTC. Translating gives CASSSTWTGQETQYF.

This chain uses TRBV25-1 with TRBJ2-3, with unresolved D. The CDR3 contains 10 residues. The germline gives CDR1 MGHDK, CDR2 SYGVNS. Trimming took off 7 bases at V and 6 bases at J, with 5 bases between the two ends. The CDR3 loop is CASTRDTQYF. CDR3 nucleotides: TGTGCCAGCACAAGGGATACGCAGTATTTT.

The rearrangement links TRBV6-5 to TRBJ2-1, with D maybe TRBD2 (5 bases). The CDR3 sequence is 16 residues long. Germline V gene data show CDR1 as MNHEY and CDR2 as SVGAGI. V gave up 0 bases and J gave up 2 bases, with 11 bases separating them. CDR3 region: CASSYSPSGPYNEQFF. CDR3 DNA: TGTGCCAGCAGTTACTCCCCCAGCGGCCCCTACAATGAGCAGTTCTTC.

The chain is built from TRBV7-6 and TRBJ1-1; tentatively, D is TRBD1 (5 bases). The germline V gene encodes CDR1 SGHVS and CDR2 FNYEAQ. V gave up 1 base and J gave up 3 bases, with 6 bases separating them. CDR3 length: 13 amino acids. Here the CDR3 DNA reads TGTGCCAGCAGCTTAGTGGGGGACACTGAAGCTTTCTTT. Translating it yields CASSLVGDTEAFF.

The CDR3 spells CASSFGTGGDAFF. Written as DNA, the CDR3 is TGTGCCAGCAGCTTCGGGACAGGAGGAGACGCTTTCTTT. J is TRBJ1-1 and V is TRBV5-6; 8 bases align to TRBD1. The V gene's germline CDR1 is SGHDT and CDR2 YYEEEE. Trimming removed 2 bases from V and 11 bases from J; junction bases left unmatched: 8. This CDR3 has 13 amino acids. Together with reference TRBV5-6 and TRBJ1-1, the CDR3 gives the full variable domain: DAGVTQSPTHLIKTRGQQVTLRCSPKSGHDTVSWYQQALGQGPQFIFQYYEEEERQRGNFPDRFSGHQFPNYSSELNVNALLLGDSALYLCASSFGTGGDAFFGQGTRLTVV.

The chain employs TRBV11-2 and TRBJ2-1, with 7 bases that match TRBD2. V dropped 5 bases and J dropped 2; count of bases not matched to a gene: 6. CDR1 and CDR2 from the germline V gene are SGHAT and FQNNGV. The CDR3 contains 15 residues. The CDR3 region has the DNA TGTGCCAGCAGCAACCAGCGGGGTACCTACAATGAGCAGTTCTTC. It translates to CASSNQRGTYNEQFF.

The chain is built from TRBV30 and TRBJ2-7; D gene uncertain. This CDR3 is 12 amino acids long. Deletions cut 4 bases from V and 5 bases from J, with 12 bases between. The germline CDR1 and CDR2 sequences are GTSNPN and SVGIG (reference sequence). CDR3 sequence reads: CAWTGRFDEQYF. The CDR3 nucleotides read TGTGCCTGGACGGGCAGGTTCGACGAGCAGTACTTC.

The CDR3 DNA follows: TGCGCCAGCAGCCAAGAGGTCGGTGGGCGCGGACTTTACACTGAAGCTTTCTTT. Amino acid sequence: CASSQEVGGRGLYTEAFF. The chain uses TRBV4-1 and TRBJ1-1; D uncertain. V dropped 0 bases and J dropped 3 bases, with 20 bases sitting between them. The CDR3 is 18 amino acids. Germline V gene sequence: CDR1 MGHRA, CDR2 YSYEKL.

This clone was detected only once. The genes are TRBV12-5 and TRBJ2-7; the D is unclear. CDR3 length: 15 residues. V lost 0 bases, J lost 6 bases, and 15 bases lay in between. Germline CDR1 LGHNT, CDR2 FRNRAP. As DNA, the CDR3 is TGTGCTAGTGGTTTGGTACGGTGGGGAAAACGCGAGCAGTACTTC. Its translation: CASGLVRWGKREQYF.

CDR3 in DNA: TGCAGCGTTGAAATCGGGACGTCGTCCTACGAGCAGTACTTC. Residues: CSVEIGTSSYEQYF. The chain links TRBV29-1 to TRBJ2-5, with D possibly called TRBD1 or TRBD2 (5 bases each). The last part of the DNA fits TRBJ2-7 better; the J call may be wrong. This CDR3 region has 14 residues. CDR1 SQVTM and CDR2 ANQGSEA come from the germline V gene.

The chain has TRBV7-9 and TRBJ2-6; TRBD1 or TRBD2 may be the D gene (5 bases each). This CDR3 comprises 15 residues. Germline lookup yields CDR1 SEHNR and CDR2 FQNEAQ (reference sequence). Trimming cost V 1 base and J 9 bases, with 13 bases left between them. In DNA, the CDR3 is TGTGCCAGCAGCTTAGGGGTGGGGACCGACAACGTCCTGACTTTC. Translated, it gives CASSLGVGTDNVLTF.

This clone was counted once. The chain uses TRBV6-1 and TRBJ2-1, with D perhaps TRBD2 (5 bases). CDR1 MNHNS and CDR2 SASEGT come from the germline V gene. The CDR3 loop spans 12 amino acids. Trimming left V 7 bases short and J 7 bases short, with 11 bases between. The CDR3 DNA is TGTGCCAGCACGGGAATTCAGAATGAGCAGTTCTTC. It is translated as CASTGIQNEQFF.